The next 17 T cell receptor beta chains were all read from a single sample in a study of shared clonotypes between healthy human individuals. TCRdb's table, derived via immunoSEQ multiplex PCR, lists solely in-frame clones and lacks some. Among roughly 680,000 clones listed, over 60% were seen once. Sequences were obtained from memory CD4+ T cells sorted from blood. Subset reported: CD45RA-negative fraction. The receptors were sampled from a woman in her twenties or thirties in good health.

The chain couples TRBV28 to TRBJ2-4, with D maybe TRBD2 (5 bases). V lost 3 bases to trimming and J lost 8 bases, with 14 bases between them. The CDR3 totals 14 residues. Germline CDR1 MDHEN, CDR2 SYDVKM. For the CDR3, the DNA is TGTGCCAGCAGTTTGTCCTTGCCCGGGGACATTCAGTACTTC. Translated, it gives CASSLSLPGDIQYF.

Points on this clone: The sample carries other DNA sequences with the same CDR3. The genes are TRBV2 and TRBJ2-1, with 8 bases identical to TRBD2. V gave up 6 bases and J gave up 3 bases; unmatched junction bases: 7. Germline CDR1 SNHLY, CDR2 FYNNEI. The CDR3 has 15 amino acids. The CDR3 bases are TGTGCCAGCAGCGAGAGCGGGAGCAGCTACAATGAGCAGTTCTTC. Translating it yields CASSESGSSYNEQFF.

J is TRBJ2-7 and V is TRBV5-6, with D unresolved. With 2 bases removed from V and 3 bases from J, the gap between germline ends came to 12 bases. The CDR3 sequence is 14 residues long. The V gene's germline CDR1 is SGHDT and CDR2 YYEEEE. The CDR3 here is CASSFSGSHYEQYF. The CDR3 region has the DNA TGTGCCAGCAGCTTTTCAGGCAGCCACTACGAGCAGTACTTC.

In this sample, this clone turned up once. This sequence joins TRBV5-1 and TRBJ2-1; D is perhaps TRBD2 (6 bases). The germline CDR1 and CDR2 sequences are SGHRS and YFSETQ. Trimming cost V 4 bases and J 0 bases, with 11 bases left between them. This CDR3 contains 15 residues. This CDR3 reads CASSRGGSSYNEQFF. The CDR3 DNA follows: TGCGCCAGCAGCCGTGGGGGGAGCTCCTACAATGAGCAGTTCTTC.

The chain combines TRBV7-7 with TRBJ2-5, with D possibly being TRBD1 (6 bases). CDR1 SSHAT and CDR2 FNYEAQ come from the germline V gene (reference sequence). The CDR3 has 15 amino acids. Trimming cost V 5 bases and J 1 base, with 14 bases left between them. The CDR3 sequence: CASSLGRGGQETQYF. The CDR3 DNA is TGTGCCAGCAGCCTGGGCCGAGGGGGCCAAGAGACCCAGTACTTC.

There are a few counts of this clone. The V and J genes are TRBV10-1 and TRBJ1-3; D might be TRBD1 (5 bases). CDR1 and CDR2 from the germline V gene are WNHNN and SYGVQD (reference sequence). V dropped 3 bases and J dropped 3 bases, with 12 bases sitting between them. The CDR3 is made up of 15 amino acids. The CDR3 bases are TGCGCCAGCAGTGATCTTCGAGGGGATGGAAACACCATATATTTT. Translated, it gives CASSDLRGDGNTIYF.

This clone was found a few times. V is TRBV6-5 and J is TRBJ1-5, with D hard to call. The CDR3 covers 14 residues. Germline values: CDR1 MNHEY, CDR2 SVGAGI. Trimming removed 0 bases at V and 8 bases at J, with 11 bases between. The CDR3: CASSYSYTAEPQHF. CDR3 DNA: TGTGCCAGCAGTTACTCGTACACTGCGGAGCCCCAGCATTTT.

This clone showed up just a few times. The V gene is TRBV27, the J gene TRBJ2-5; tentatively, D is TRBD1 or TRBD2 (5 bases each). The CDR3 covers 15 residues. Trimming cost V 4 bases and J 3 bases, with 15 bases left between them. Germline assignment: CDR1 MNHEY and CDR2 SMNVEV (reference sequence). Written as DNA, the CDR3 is TGTGCCAGCAGTTCAGCCGGGACGCGAAAAGAGACCCAGTACTTC. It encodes CASSSAGTRKETQYF.

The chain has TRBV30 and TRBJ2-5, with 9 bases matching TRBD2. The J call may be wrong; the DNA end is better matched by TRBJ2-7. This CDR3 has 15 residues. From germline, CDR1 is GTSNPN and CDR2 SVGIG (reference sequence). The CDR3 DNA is TGTGCCTGGAGTGTAGGCGGGAGGGCCCGGTACGAGCAGTACTTC. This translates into CAWSVGGRARYEQYF.

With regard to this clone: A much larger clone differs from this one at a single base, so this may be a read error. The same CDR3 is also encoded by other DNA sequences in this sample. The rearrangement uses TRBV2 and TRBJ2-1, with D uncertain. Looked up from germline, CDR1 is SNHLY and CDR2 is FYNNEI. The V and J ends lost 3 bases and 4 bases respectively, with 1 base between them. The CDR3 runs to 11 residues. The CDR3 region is CASSEYNEQFF. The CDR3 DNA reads TGTGCCAGCAGTGAGTACAATGAGCAGTTCTTC. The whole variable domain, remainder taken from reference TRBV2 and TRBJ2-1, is EPEVTQTPSHQVTQMGQEVILRCVPISNHLYFYWYRQILGQKVEFLVSFYNNEISEKSEIFDDQFSVERPDGSNFTLKIRSTKLEDSAMYFCASSEYNEQFFGPGTRLTVL.

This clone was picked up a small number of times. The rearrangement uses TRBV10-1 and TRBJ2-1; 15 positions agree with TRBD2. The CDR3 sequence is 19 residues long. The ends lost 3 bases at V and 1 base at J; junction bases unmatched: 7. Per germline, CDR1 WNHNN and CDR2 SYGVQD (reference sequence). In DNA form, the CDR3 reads TGCGCCAGCAGTGACGAGGGACTAGCGGGAGGAACATCCTACAATGAGCAGTTCTTC. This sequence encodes CASSDEGLAGGTSYNEQFF.

The CDR3 is CASSLLRDSYEQYF. As DNA, the CDR3 is TGTGCCAGCTCATTACTCCGGGACAGCTACGAGCAGTACTTC. The J gene is TRBJ2-7, the V gene TRBV18, with 7 positions matching TRBD1. Trimming at V came to 5 bases and at J to 3 bases, leaving 7 bases not matched to a gene. This CDR3 is built from 14 residues. Per germline, CDR1 KGHSH and CDR2 LQKENI.

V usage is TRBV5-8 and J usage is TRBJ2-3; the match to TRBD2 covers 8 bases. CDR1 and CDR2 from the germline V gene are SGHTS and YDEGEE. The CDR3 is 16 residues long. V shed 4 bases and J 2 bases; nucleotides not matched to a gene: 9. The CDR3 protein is CASSPRGAGDTDTQYF. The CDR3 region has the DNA TGTGCCAGCAGCCCGCGGGGAGCGGGAGACACAGATACGCAGTATTTT. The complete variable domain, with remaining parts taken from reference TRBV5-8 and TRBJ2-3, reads EAGVTQSPTHLIKTRGQQATLRCSPISGHTSVYWYQQALGLGLQFLLWYDEGEERNRGNFPPRFSGRQFPNYSSELNVNALELEDSALYLCASSPRGAGDTDTQYFGPGTRLTVL.

The CDR3 DNA is TGTGCCAGCAGTTACTCCGGGGGGAGGACTGAAGCTTTCTTT. It specifies CASSYSGGRTEAFF. J is TRBJ1-1 and V is TRBV6-6, with TRBD1 as a possible D gene (5 bases). This CDR3 has 14 residues. Germline V CDR1 and CDR2: MNHNY, SVGAGI (reference sequence). Trimming took off 0 bases at V and 5 bases at J, with 10 bases between the two ends.

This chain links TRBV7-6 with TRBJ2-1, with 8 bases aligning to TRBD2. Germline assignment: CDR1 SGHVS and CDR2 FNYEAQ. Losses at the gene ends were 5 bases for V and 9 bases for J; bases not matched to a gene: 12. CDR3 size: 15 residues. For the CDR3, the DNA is TGTGCCAGCAGCGTGTCTTCGGGACTAGGCTCTGAGCAGTTCTTC. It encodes CASSVSSGLGSEQFF.

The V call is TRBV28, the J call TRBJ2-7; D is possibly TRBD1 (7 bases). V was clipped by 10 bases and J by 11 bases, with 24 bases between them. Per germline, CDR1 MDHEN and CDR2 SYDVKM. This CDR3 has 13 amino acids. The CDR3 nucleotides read TGTGCCACCCTCTCCCCGGACAGGACTACGGAGTACTTC. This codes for CATLSPDRTTEYF.

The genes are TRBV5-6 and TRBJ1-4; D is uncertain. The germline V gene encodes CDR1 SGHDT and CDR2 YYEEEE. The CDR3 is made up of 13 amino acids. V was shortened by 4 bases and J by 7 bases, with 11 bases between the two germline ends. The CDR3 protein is CASSGNEGEKLFF. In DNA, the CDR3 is TGTGCCAGCAGCGGGAATGAGGGTGAAAAACTGTTTTTT.